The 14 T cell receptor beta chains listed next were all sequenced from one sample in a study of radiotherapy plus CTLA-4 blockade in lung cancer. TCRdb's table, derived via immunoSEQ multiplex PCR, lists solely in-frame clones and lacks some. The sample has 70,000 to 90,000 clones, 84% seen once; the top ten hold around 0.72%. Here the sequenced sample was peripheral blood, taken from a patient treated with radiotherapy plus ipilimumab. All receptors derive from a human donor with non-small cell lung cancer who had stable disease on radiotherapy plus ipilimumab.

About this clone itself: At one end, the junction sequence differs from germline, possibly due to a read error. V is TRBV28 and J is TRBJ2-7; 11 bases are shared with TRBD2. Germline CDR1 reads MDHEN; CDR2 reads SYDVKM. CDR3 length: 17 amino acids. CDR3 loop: CAGRTIHTSGGFYEQYF. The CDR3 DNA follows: TGTGCCGGCAGAACTATCCATACTAGCGGGGGCTTCTACGAGCAGTACTTC.

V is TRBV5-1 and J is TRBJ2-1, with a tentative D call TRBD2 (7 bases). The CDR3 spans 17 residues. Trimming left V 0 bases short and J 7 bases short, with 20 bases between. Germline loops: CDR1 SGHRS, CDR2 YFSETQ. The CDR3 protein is CASSLAGAGVTGNEQFF. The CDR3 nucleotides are TGCGCCAGCAGCTTGGCGGGGGCGGGGGTAACGGGGAATGAGCAGTTCTTC.

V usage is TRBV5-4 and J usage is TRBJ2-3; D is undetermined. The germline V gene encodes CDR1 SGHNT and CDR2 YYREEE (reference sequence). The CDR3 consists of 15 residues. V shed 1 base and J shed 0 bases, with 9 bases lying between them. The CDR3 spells CASSLSLTSTDTQYF. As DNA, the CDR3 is TGTGCCAGCAGCTTGAGCCTGACTAGCACAGATACGCAGTATTTT. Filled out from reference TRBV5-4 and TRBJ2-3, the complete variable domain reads ETGVTQSPTHLIKTRGQQVTLRCSSQSGHNTVSWYQQALGQGPQFIFQYYREEENGRGNFPPRFSGLQFPNYSSELNVNALELDDSALYLCASSLSLTSTDTQYFGPGTRLTVL.

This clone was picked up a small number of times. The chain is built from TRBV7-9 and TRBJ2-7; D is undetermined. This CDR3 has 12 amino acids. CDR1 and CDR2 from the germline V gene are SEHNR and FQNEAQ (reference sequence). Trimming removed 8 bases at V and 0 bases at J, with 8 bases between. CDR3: CASRTDSYEQYF. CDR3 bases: TGTGCCAGCCGGACGGACTCCTACGAGCAGTACTTC.

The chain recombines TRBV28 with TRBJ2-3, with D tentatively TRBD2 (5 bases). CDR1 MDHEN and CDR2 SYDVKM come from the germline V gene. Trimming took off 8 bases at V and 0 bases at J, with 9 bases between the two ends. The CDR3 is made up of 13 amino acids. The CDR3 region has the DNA TGTGCCAGCGGACTTTCTAGCACAGATACGCAGTATTTT. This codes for CASGLSSTDTQYF. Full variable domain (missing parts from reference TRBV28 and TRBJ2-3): DVKVTQSSRYLVKRTGEKVFLECVQDMDHENMFWYRQDPGLGLRLIYFSYDVKMKEKGDIPEGYSVSREKKERFSLILESASTNQTSMYLCASGLSSTDTQYFGPGTRLTVL.

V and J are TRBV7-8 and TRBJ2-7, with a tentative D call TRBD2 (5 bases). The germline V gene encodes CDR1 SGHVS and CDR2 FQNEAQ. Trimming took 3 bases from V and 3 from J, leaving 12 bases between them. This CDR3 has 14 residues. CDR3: CASSFGLIGYEQYF. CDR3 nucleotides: TGTGCCAGCAGCTTTGGACTGATTGGCTACGAGCAGTACTTC.

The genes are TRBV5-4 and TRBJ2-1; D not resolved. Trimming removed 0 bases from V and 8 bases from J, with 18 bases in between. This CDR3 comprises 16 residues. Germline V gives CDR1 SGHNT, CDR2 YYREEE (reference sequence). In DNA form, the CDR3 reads TGTGCCAGCAGCTTGGCGGGTAGGATAGGTACAGATGAGCAGTTCTTC. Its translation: CASSLAGRIGTDEQFF.

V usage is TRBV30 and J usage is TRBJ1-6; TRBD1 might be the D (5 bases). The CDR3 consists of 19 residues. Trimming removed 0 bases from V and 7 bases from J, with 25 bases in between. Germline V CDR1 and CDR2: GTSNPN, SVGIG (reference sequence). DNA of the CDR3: TGTGCCTGGAGTGTACTGAAAAGCGGGACTTTTTCCTCCAATTCACCCCTCCACTTT. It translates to CAWSVLKSGTFSSNSPLHF. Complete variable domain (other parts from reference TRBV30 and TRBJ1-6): SQTIHQWPATLVQPVGSPLSLECTVEGTSNPNLYWYRQAAGRGLQLLFYSVGIGQISSEVPQNLSASRPQDRQFILSSKKLLLSDSGFYLCAWSVLKSGTFSSNSPLHFGNGTRLTVT.

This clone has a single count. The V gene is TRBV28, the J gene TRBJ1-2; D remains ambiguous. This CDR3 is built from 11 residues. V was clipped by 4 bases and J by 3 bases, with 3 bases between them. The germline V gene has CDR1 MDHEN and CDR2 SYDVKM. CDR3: CASSSYYGYTF. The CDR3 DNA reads TGTGCCAGCAGTTCCTACTATGGCTACACCTTC.

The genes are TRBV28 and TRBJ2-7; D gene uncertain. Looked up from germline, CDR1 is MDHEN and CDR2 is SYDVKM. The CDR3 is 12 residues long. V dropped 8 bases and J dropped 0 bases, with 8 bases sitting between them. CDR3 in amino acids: CASDTNSYEQYF. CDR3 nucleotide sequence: TGTGCCAGCGACACCAACTCCTACGAGCAGTACTTC.

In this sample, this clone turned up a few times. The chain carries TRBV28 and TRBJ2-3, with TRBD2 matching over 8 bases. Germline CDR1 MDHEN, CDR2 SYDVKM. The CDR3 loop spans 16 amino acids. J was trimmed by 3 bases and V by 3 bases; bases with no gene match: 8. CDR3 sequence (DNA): TGTGCCAGCAGTTTTGAGCGGGGGACGGGGACAGATACGCAGTATTTT. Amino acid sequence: CASSFERGTGTDTQYF.

CDR3 protein: CASSSMTSGRPYEQYF. The CDR3 nucleotides read TGTGCCAGCAGTTCGATGACTAGCGGGAGACCCTACGAGCAGTACTTC. The rearrangement joins TRBV28 to TRBJ2-7, with 12 bases aligning to TRBD2. The CDR3 extends over 16 amino acids. CDR1 MDHEN and CDR2 SYDVKM come from the germline V gene. V was clipped by 4 bases and J by 2 bases; unmatched bases: 6.

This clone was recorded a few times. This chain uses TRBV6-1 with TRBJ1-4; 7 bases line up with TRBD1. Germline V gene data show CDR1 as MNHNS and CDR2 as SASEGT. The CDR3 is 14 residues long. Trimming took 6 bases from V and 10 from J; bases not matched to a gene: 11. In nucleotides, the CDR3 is TGTGCCAGCAGCGGTGGGGCAGGGGGAGGAAAACTGTTTTTT. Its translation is CASSGGAGGGKLFF.

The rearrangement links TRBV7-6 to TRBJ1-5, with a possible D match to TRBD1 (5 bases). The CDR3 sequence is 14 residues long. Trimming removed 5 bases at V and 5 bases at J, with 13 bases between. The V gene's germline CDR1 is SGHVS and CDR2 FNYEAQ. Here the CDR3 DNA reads TGTGCCAGCAGCCTTAGCCTAGGGGATCAGCCCCAGCATTTT. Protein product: CASSLSLGDQPQHF.